This T cell receptor beta chain comes out of a study of blood T cell repertoires in COVID-19. Study as a whole: Sites across the United States, Italy and Spain contributed samples from acute and convalescent COVID-19. The cDNA or gDNA used as material had been derived from T cells, B-cell-depleted T cells, or PBMCs.

Method: immunoSEQ multiplex PCR; TCRdb's copy keeps in-frame clones and lacks some. The data contain fewer than 250,000 clones, about 85% of them singletons. V lost 3 bases and J lost 3, with 12 bases in between. The CDR3 has 14 amino acids. Germline CDR1 and CDR2: SGHNT and YYREEE (reference sequence). Patients in Seattle were enrolled during active infection, then followed longitudinally. This clonotype was obtained from a man aged 55 to 70 with COVID-19, enrolled during active disease. The material sequenced was peripheral blood. The gene calls are TRBV5-4 and TRBJ1-2; tentatively, D is TRBD1 (5 bases). The CDR3 spells CASSWDGSDYGYTF. CDR3 sequence (DNA): TGTGCCAGCAGCTGGGACGGGAGTGACTATGGCTACACCTTC.